Reported below is one T cell receptor beta chain. The antigen it binds to is not known. No qualities accompany the bases; no much larger clone lies one base away. Taken from cysteine to phenylalanine, the CDR3 has 15 residues. The only DNA kept is the CDR3, 45 bases in frame from the first base. CDR1 is given as SEHNR and CDR2 as FQNEAQ, both from the germline V gene (reference sequence). Relative to germline, V is 2 bases shorter and J is 3 bases shorter, with 11 bases between their ends. The data stem from a study of blood T cell repertoires in COVID-19 (dated by TCRdb to the early 2020s). In terms of the full investigation: The collaborator samples originated in the United States, Italy and Spain and spanned the acute and convalescent phases of COVID-19. The material from the prospective study consisted of cDNA or gDNA derived from T cells, B-cell-depleted T cells, or PBMCs. The dataset comprised deeply sampled blood TCRbeta repertoires from subjects exposed to, actively infected with, or recovered from COVID-19. The repertoires were released in a freely available public database meant as a resource for research on the immune response to SARS-CoV-2. Samples were obtained from the ongoing ImmuneRACE study (first 160 participants) and from 950 to 1,500 subjects provided by 6 global collaborators. A de-identified subject ID, COVID-19 status, age in years and sex were almost always included in the sample metadata. Where available, HLA class I and class II types were taken from metadata supplied by the sample provider and were not determined by assay-based typing. What the authors observed across the whole study: The quantity of clinical and demographic metadata differed by source and by participant and was supplied without curation.

TCRbeta CDR3 regions were amplified from genomic DNA using the immunoSEQ Assay, a bias-controlled multiplex PCR. As for the authors' bioinformatics: Nucleated cell counts per sample were estimated from amplification of reference gene primers within the assay. To quantify the absolute abundance of each unique TCRbeta CDR3 rearrangement, sequence reads were collapsed and filtered. Productive Simpson clonality was computed per sample as the square root of Simpson's diversity index over productive rearrangements. TCRdb obtained this table from immuneACCESS and retained in-frame rearrangements with V and J assigned. These tables miss some clones; where compared with another copy, unresolved V genes account for less than half of the shortfall, and the remainder is unexplained. V, J and clone size reflect that table, while D and trimming were determined from the DNA. Here the sample has about 180,000 clones; about 86% occur a single time. 8% to 10% of the sample lies in the top ten.

Collaborating institutions collected whole blood in K2EDTA tubes following their own protocols. For TCRbeta analysis, collaborators shipped samples in one of three forms: frozen whole blood, isolated PBMCs, or DNA extracted from either of those sample types. The V and J segments used are TRBV7-9 and TRBJ1-5, with a tentative D gene TRBD1 over 6 matching bases. This receptor was taken from a man in his fifties or sixties with active or convalescent COVID-19. The material sequenced was peripheral blood. The DNA sequence reads TGTGCCAGCAGCTTAACAGGGAGGGCCAATCAGCCCCAGCATTTT. Translated, this is CASSLTGRANQPQHF.